The TCR beta chain described here comes from a study of blood T cell repertoires in COVID-19. Study background: There were acute and convalescent COVID-19 samples, and they came from the United States, Italy and Spain. PBMCs, B-cell-depleted T cells, or T cells provided the cDNA or gDNA that made up the material.

The CDR3 covers 11 residues. Germline CDR1 reads LNHDA; CDR2 reads SQIVND (reference sequence). Trimming took 6 bases from V and 4 from J, leaving 6 bases between them. The assay was immunoSEQ multiplex PCR, and TCRdb's table has in-frame clones only and misses some. The table lists approximately 200,000 clones, 75% to 90% of them singletons, with roughly 4% in the top ten. Assignment of participants to cohorts was predicated upon participant-reported clinical history. This rearrangement joins TRBV19 to TRBJ1-2; D unclear. This sequence was found in a woman aged 25 to 39 who had been exposed to COVID-19. Sequencing was carried out using PBMCs or T cells enriched from blood (not recorded which). Here the CDR3 DNA reads TGTGCCAGTAGAATTAGCTATGGCTACACCTTC. Translating it yields CASRISYGYTF.